This TCR beta chain appears in the sequencing data of a study of cytomegalovirus exposure and HLA in healthy donors. The V gene's germline CDR1 is SGHTA and CDR2 FQGNSA. The CDR3 consists of 16 residues. V lost 0 bases to trimming and J lost 9 bases; unmatched junction nucleotides: 4. Study findings and constraints: Both high specificity and high sensitivity reportedly marked the classifier's diagnosis of cytomegalovirus status. The tendency of first-cohort TCR clusters to co-occur in the 120 validation repertoires was the finding of a later analysis. Most sequenced TCRs were rare (though some public TCRs occurred in many donors).

The protocol was immunoSEQ multiplex PCR, while the TCRdb copy is restricted to in-frame clones and leaves out a portion. The sample has 130,000 to 150,000 clones; around 88% are singletons. In regard to this clone: The antigen remains unidentified.

The chain employs TRBV7-2 and TRBJ2-1, with 14 bases aligning to TRBD2. The TCR comes from a woman younger than 35 in good health and CMV-seropositive. Material: PBMCs. CDR3 sequence reads: CASSLAGTSGGSEQFF. DNA for the CDR3: TGTGCCAGCAGCTTAGCCGGGACTAGCGGGGGTAGTGAGCAGTTCTTC.